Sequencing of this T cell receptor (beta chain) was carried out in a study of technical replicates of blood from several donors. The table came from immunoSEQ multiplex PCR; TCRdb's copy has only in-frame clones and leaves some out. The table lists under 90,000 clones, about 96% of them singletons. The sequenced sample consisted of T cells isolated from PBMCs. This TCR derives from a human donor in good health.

The CDR3 nucleotides read TGTGCCAGTACGGACAGGTCCTATGGCTACACCTTC. Translation gives CASTDRSYGYTF. The chain is built from TRBV19 and TRBJ1-2; 7 bases map to TRBD1. Trimming took 7 bases from V and 4 from J; bases not matched to a gene: 3. The V gene's germline CDR1 is LNHDA and CDR2 SQIVND (reference sequence). The length of the CDR3 is 12 residues.